The 27 T cell receptor beta chains below were found in one sample sequenced in a study of neurological immune-mediated disorders. TCRdb passed the 5' RACE reads through MiXCR, listing each CDR3 protein once. The table shows roughly 41,000 distinct CDR3 sequences, with 1.9% occurring only once. What was sequenced was PBMCs. The receptor source for this set is a woman between 40 and 55 years old with multiple sclerosis.

This clonotype showed up many times. The chain uses TRBV20-1 and TRBJ2-1; TRBD1 aligns across 8 bases. Germline CDR1 and CDR2: DFQATT and SNEGSKA (reference sequence). The V and J ends lost 4 bases and 5 bases, in that order; junction bases with no gene match: 10. The CDR3 contains 15 residues. In nucleotides, the CDR3 is TGCAGTGCTACAAACGACAGGGGTCACAACAATGAGCAGTTCTTC. Translated: CSATNDRGHNNEQFF.

A word on this clonotype: This may arise from a read error, as a much more abundant clone is one base away. This likely comes from a read error, as the CDR3 has no conserved phenylalanine or tryptophan at its end. This sequence joins TRBV10-3 and TRBJ1-1; no reliable D call. Germline CDR1 reads ENHRY; CDR2 reads SYGVKD. V was cut by 3 bases and J by 5 bases, with 7 bases left in between. The CDR3 sequence is 12 residues long. The CDR3 is CAISDLGTEAFC. The CDR3 region has the DNA TGTGCCATCAGTGATTTGGGGACTGAAGCTTTCTGT.

In its sample, this clonotype was seen many times. The chain employs TRBV15 and TRBJ2-3; D might be TRBD1 or TRBD2, each matching 5 bases. CDR1 is LNHNV, CDR2 YYDKDF, per germline (reference sequence). The V end was cut by 6 bases, the J end by 2 bases, with 15 bases between. The CDR3 loop spans 15 amino acids. CDR3: CATRETGPDTDTQYF. The CDR3 DNA follows: TGTGCCACCAGGGAAACGGGACCCGACACAGATACGCAGTATTTT. The entire variable domain, with the rest obtained from reference TRBV15 and TRBJ2-3, is as follows: DAMVIQNPRYQVTQFGKPVTLSCSQTLNHNVMYWYQQKSSQAPKLLFHYYDKDFNNEADTPDNFQSRRPNTSFCFLDIRSPGLGDTAMYLCATRETGPDTDTQYFGPGTRLTVL.

This clonotype came up many times. This chain uses TRBV29-1 with TRBJ2-3; D unresolved. CDR3 length: 14 residues. CDR1 is SQVTM and CDR2 is ANQGSEA in the germline V gene. With 6 bases removed from V and 4 bases from J, the gap between germline ends came to 17 bases. As DNA, the CDR3 is TGCAGCGTCCCCGGCAGAAGAGGTTCAGATACGCAGTATTTT. Translated, it gives CSVPGRRGSDTQYF.

This clonotype was seen many times. The chain carries TRBV20-1 and TRBJ2-5, with TRBD2 as a possible D gene (7 bases). This CDR3 is 14 amino acids long. The V end was cut by 2 bases, the J end by 1 base, with 11 bases between. Germline assignment: CDR1 DFQATT and CDR2 SNEGSKA (reference sequence). Here the CDR3 DNA reads TGCAGTGCTAGACACGGGGGGCGCCAAGAGACCCAGTACTTC. It is translated as CSARHGGRQETQYF.

This clonotype was counted ten times or more. The rearrangement links TRBV12-3 or TRBV12-4 to TRBJ1-2; D not resolved. This CDR3 has 13 amino acids. Trimming removed 5 bases from V and 4 bases from J, with 11 bases in between. The CDR3 here is CASSPDSFYGYTF. CDR3 sequence (DNA): TGTGCCAGCAGTCCCGATTCTTTCTATGGCTACACCTTC.

At least ten counts were recorded for this clonotype. The chain combines TRBV12-3 or TRBV12-4 with TRBJ2-1; TRBD2 agrees at 14 bases. This CDR3 contains 15 residues. J lost 9 bases, V lost 3 bases, and 4 bases had no gene match. The CDR3 DNA reads TGTGCCAGCAGTTTGACTAGCGGGGGGGCCCGTGAGCAGTTCTTC. Encoded protein: CASSLTSGGAREQFF.

In its sample, this clonotype was seen many times. The V gene is TRBV29-1, the J gene TRBJ2-2, with D possibly matching TRBD2 (5 bases). CDR1 and CDR2 (germline): SQVTM, ANQGSEA. The V end lost 1 base, the J end lost 1 base, and 13 bases lay between the germline ends. This CDR3 spans 16 amino acids. The CDR3 DNA is TGCAGCGTTGAAGGGGCGAGGGCAGAGAACACCGGGGAGCTGTTTTTT. This codes for CSVEGARAENTGELFF.

This clonotype has ten or more counts. The gene calls are TRBV9 and TRBJ1-1; no reliable D call. This CDR3 region has 15 residues. Trimming took 4 bases from V and 1 from J, leaving 14 bases between them. Germline V lookup: CDR1 SGDLS, CDR2 YYNGEE. The CDR3 DNA follows: TGTGCCAGCAGCACCCACCTCGGCCCGAACACTGAAGCTTTCTTT. Its protein product is CASSTHLGPNTEAFF.

This clonotype was observed a few times. The V call is TRBV7-6, the J call TRBJ1-1; tentative D call: TRBD1 (6 bases). The CDR3 totals 15 residues. Per germline, CDR1 SGHVS and CDR2 FNYEAQ. The ends were cut back, 2 bases at V and 1 base at J, with 11 bases in the middle. CDR3 loop: CASSLQGTANTEAFF. The CDR3 DNA is TGTGCCAGCAGCTTACAGGGGACGGCGAACACTGAAGCTTTCTTT.

This clonotype was observed at least ten times. The gene calls are TRBV12-3 or TRBV12-4 and TRBJ2-1, with D possibly matching TRBD2 (5 bases). The V end lost 5 bases, the J end lost 1 base, and 12 bases lay between the germline ends. The CDR3 has 15 residues. CDR3 DNA: TGTGCCAGCAGTCTCGAGCGGAGATCCTACAATGAGCAGTTCTTC. This codes for CASSLERRSYNEQFF.

There are many counts of this clonotype. This chain joins TRBV6-1 and TRBJ2-7; the D is unclear. CDR1 is MNHNS and CDR2 is SASEGT in the germline V gene. The CDR3 runs 10 residues. Trimming took 10 bases from V and 4 from J, leaving 8 bases between them. The CDR3 nucleotides are TGTGCCACTACCCATTACGAGCAGTACTTC. Its translation: CATTHYEQYF.

This clonotype was counted many times. The chain links TRBV6-8 to TRBJ2-5, with 7 bases fitting TRBD1. The CDR3 contains 13 residues. CDR1 MNHGY and CDR2 SAAAGT come from the germline V gene. Trimming removed 7 bases from V and 2 bases from J; junction bases left unmatched: 4. The CDR3 here is CASTGTDQETQYF. CDR3 coding DNA: TGTGCCAGCACGGGGACAGATCAAGAGACCCAGTACTTC.

This clonotype was seen many times. Here the CDR3 DNA reads TGTGCCAGCAGTTCCTCGGATTCACCCCTCCACTTT. The encoded protein is CASSSSDSPLHF. V gene TRBV6-6 combines with J gene TRBJ1-6; D uncertain. Trimming left V 4 bases short and J 8 bases short, with 6 bases between. There are 12 residues in the CDR3. Germline V gene sequence: CDR1 MNHNY, CDR2 SVGAGI (reference sequence).

This clonotype appeared many times. The chain carries TRBV12-3 or TRBV12-4 and TRBJ1-1; D is unclear. V lost 3 bases, J lost 3 bases, and 11 bases lay in between. The CDR3 contains 14 residues. This chain's CDR3 is CASSFWGRDTEAFF. Written as DNA, the CDR3 is TGTGCCAGCAGTTTTTGGGGTCGAGACACTGAAGCTTTCTTT.

This clonotype appeared many times. The rearrangement uses TRBV7-9 and TRBJ1-4; maybe TRBD1 (5 bases). The V end was cut by 2 bases, the J end by 11 bases, with 9 bases between. CDR3 length equals 12 residues. Germline CDR1 SEHNR, CDR2 FQNEAQ (reference sequence). CDR3 nucleotide sequence: TGTGCCAGCAGCTTACCAGGGAGGAAACTGTTTTTT. Translation gives CASSLPGRKLFF.

This clonotype was observed at least ten times. V gene TRBV5-1 combines with J gene TRBJ1-2, with 8 bases lining up with TRBD1. In germline, CDR1 is SGHRS, CDR2 YFSETQ. V was clipped by 2 bases and J by 5 bases; unmatched bases: 14. This CDR3 spans 17 amino acids. In nucleotides, the CDR3 is TGCGCCAGCAGCTTACGGGGACAGGCGGTTTCTGAGTATGGCTACACCTTC. Translating it yields CASSLRGQAVSEYGYTF.

This clonotype was observed at least ten times. The chain couples TRBV5-1 to TRBJ2-7; 10 bases match TRBD2. In germline, CDR1 is SGHRS, CDR2 YFSETQ. The CDR3 consists of 15 residues. Germline trimming cut 5 bases from V and 2 bases from J; bases unmatched to any gene: 7. The CDR3 loop is CASRSGGARTYEQYF. The CDR3 DNA reads as TGCGCCAGCAGAAGCGGGGGGGCTAGGACCTACGAGCAGTACTTC.

This clonotype showed up many times. The chain employs TRBV5-1 and TRBJ2-3, with D maybe TRBD2 (6 bases). This CDR3 contains 16 residues. Trimming stripped 5 bases from V and 1 base from J, with 17 bases between. The germline V gene encodes CDR1 SGHRS and CDR2 YFSETQ. The CDR3 nucleotides are TGCGCCAGCAGACCGGAGGTGCGGGGAGGCACAGATACGCAGTATTTT. Protein sequence: CASRPEVRGGTDTQYF.

Ten or more counts support this clonotype. The V and J genes are TRBV4-1 and TRBJ1-1; D unresolved. Trimming shortened V by 1 base and J by 3 bases, and 6 bases separated the two germline ends. The CDR3 is 13 residues long. From germline, CDR1 is MGHRA and CDR2 YSYEKL. This CDR3 reads CASSQAAYTEAFF. In nucleotides, the CDR3 is TGCGCCAGCAGCCAAGCGGCGTACACTGAAGCTTTCTTT.

This clonotype was seen ten or more times. The rearrangement uses TRBV6-5 and TRBJ2-7; no reliable D call. V lost 5 bases, J lost 5 bases, and 10 bases lay in between. Per germline, CDR1 MNHEY and CDR2 SVGAGI. The CDR3 loop spans 12 amino acids. CDR3 sequence: CASSALGDEQYF. The CDR3 DNA sequence: TGTGCCAGCAGTGCCCTGGGCGACGAGCAGTACTTC.

This clonotype was counted ten times or more. J is TRBJ2-5 and V is TRBV7-2, with 8 bases aligning to TRBD2. The CDR3 runs to 15 residues. CDR1 and CDR2 from the germline V gene are SGHTA and FQGNSA. The V gene end was trimmed by 1 base and the J gene end by 3 bases; junction bases not matched to a gene: 4. The chain's CDR3 is CASSLVALAEETQYF. Written as DNA, the CDR3 is TGTGCCAGCAGCTTAGTCGCACTAGCGGAAGAGACCCAGTACTTC. The complete variable domain, with remaining parts taken from reference TRBV7-2 and TRBJ2-5, reads GAGVSQSPSNKVTEKGKDVELRCDPISGHTALYWYRQSLGQGLEFLIYFQGNSAPDKSGLPSDRFSAERTGGSVSTLTIQRTQQEDSAVYLCASSLVALAEETQYFGPGTRLLVL.

This clonotype was seen at least ten times. The chain uses TRBV10-3 and TRBJ2-2; TRBD2 aligns across 11 bases. Germline-derived CDR1 and CDR2 are ENHRY and SYGVKD. This CDR3 has 14 residues. Germline trimming cut 10 bases from V and 5 bases from J; bases unmatched to any gene: 6. CDR3 in amino acids: CATQTSGETGELFF. The CDR3 DNA reads TGTGCCACCCAGACTAGCGGGGAAACCGGGGAGCTGTTTTTT.

This clonotype was detected many times. The V gene is TRBV20-1, the J gene TRBJ2-1, with a weak D call TRBD2 (5 bases). Germline V lookup: CDR1 DFQATT, CDR2 SNEGSKA (reference sequence). Trimming removed 5 bases from V and 8 bases from J, with 19 bases in between. The CDR3 consists of 14 residues. The CDR3 nucleotides are TGCAGTGCTCCGGGTAGCGCTACCCTTGATGAGCAGTTCTTC. This translates into CSAPGSATLDEQFF.

This clonotype was seen at least ten times. The CDR3 DNA is TGTGCCAGCAGCCGAGCGAGCGGGGCGGGGCATGAGCAGTTCTTC. It is translated as CASSRASGAGHEQFF. The J gene is TRBJ2-1, the V gene TRBV7-2, with TRBD2 identical over 7 bases. V gave up 5 bases and J gave up 8 bases; unmatched junction bases: 12. Germline V gene data show CDR1 as SGHTA and CDR2 as FQGNSA. CDR3 length: 15 amino acids.

This clonotype was counted ten times or more. The gene calls are TRBV27 and TRBJ1-1; D is ambiguous. This CDR3 has 14 amino acids. Germline assignment: CDR1 MNHEY and CDR2 SMNVEV (reference sequence). V shed 5 bases and J shed 1 base, with 11 bases lying between them. This CDR3 reads CASSRWRGNTEAFF. CDR3 nucleotides: TGTGCCAGCAGTCGATGGCGGGGGAACACTGAAGCTTTCTTT.

This clonotype appeared many times. The V gene is TRBV5-1, the J gene TRBJ2-7; 8 bases are shared with TRBD1. CDR3 length equals 15 residues. Germline CDR1 is SGHRS and CDR2 is YFSETQ. Germline trimming cut 1 base from V and 6 bases from J; bases unmatched to any gene: 9. CDR3 DNA: TGCGCCAGCAGCTTGAGGGGCCAGGGGGCCGGCGAGCAGTACTTC. Protein product: CASSLRGQGAGEQYF.